The 19 T cell receptor beta chains presented below share a single source sample, sequenced in a study of blood T cells in healthy people across ages. Combining a sample-barcoded 5' primer with a J-beta primer mix, a second PCR ran for roughly 6 to 12 cycles. TCRdb re-called the 5' RACE reads with MiXCR, one entry per CDR3 protein. There are roughly 1,500,000 distinct CDR3 sequences in the sample; 34% occur only once, and 11% lies in the top ten. The source material was blood. These receptors all stem from a woman between 25 and 40 years old in good health.

A few counts support this clonotype. The chain carries TRBV21-1 and TRBJ2-7. TRBV21-1 is a documented pseudogene. The CDR3 is made up of 16 amino acids. The chain's CDR3 is CASSKYKQVLSYEQYF. The CDR3 region has the DNA TGTGCCAGCAGCAAATATAAGCAGGTCCTCTCCTACGAGCAGTACTTC.

This clonotype is a singleton in its sample. This chain uses TRBV5-6 with TRBJ2-1; the D is unclear. V was clipped by 0 bases and J by 0 bases, with 16 bases between them. The CDR3 has 18 residues. Germline CDR1 is SGHDT and CDR2 is YYEEEE. For the CDR3, the DNA is TGTGCCAGCAGCTTGGGAACGTTGGCGGACGACTCCTACAATGAGCAGTTCTTC. This sequence encodes CASSLGTLADDSYNEQFF.

The V gene is TRBV3-1, the J gene TRBJ2-3, with D perhaps TRBD2 (6 bases). CDR1 LGHDT and CDR2 YNNKEL come from the germline V gene (reference sequence). Trimming cost V 2 bases and J 8 bases, with 14 bases left between them. The CDR3 sequence is 14 residues long. CDR3 nucleotides: TGTGCCAGCAGCCAAAGAATAGCGGAGGGTACGCAGTATTTT. This translates into CASSQRIAEGTQYF.

This clonotype was seen only a few times. This chain connects TRBV6-6 to TRBJ2-5, with D possibly being TRBD1 (6 bases). Germline V gives CDR1 MNHNY, CDR2 SVGAGI (reference sequence). The CDR3 extends over 17 amino acids. Trimming left V 2 bases short and J 1 base short, with 17 bases between. CDR3 DNA sequence: TGTGCCAGCAGTTACCCCTATGAACTGGACAGCCAAGAGACCCAGTACTTC. Translation: CASSYPYELDSQETQYF.

This chain uses TRBV2 with TRBJ1-2; maybe TRBD1 (6 bases). The CDR3 loop spans 14 amino acids. Deletions cut 6 bases from V and 0 bases from J, with 11 bases between. Germline values: CDR1 SNHLY, CDR2 FYNNEI. Written as DNA, the CDR3 is TGTGCCAGCAGAGAACAGGGATCTAACTATGGCTACACCTTC. Its translation is CASREQGSNYGYTF.

This clonotype was seen at least ten times. The CDR3 region is CSVEAPPFTSGIGETQYF. In DNA, the CDR3 is TGCAGCGTTGAAGCCCCACCCTTTACTAGCGGGATAGGTGAGACCCAGTACTTC. This chain links TRBV29-1 with TRBJ2-5; 10 bases are a match to TRBD2. This CDR3 is built from 18 residues. The V gene's germline CDR1 is SQVTM and CDR2 ANQGSEA. J was trimmed by 5 bases and V by 1 base; bases with no gene match: 16.

This clonotype was recorded a few times. V is TRBV20-1 and J is TRBJ2-3; 12 nucleotides match TRBD2. In germline, CDR1 is DFQATT, CDR2 SNEGSKA (reference sequence). CDR3 length equals 16 residues. Losses at the gene ends were 3 bases for V and 2 bases for J; bases not matched to a gene: 6. CDR3 amino acids: CSASLGLAGPTDTQYF. DNA for the CDR3: TGCAGTGCTAGTCTCGGACTAGCGGGGCCCACAGATACGCAGTATTTT.

The gene calls are TRBV3-1 and TRBJ2-3; 8 bases are a match to TRBD2. With 3 bases clipped from V and 9 bases from J, the junction kept 17 bases outside the gene matches. Germline V lookup: CDR1 LGHDT, CDR2 YNNKEL (reference sequence). The CDR3 has 17 amino acids. The CDR3 region is CASSHARGAGGARTQYF. The CDR3 DNA is TGTGCCAGCAGCCACGCCCGAGGGGCGGGGGGCGCGCGGACGCAGTATTTT.

For this clonotype: One end of the junction varies from germline; a read error may be responsible. This rearrangement joins TRBV5-1 to TRBJ1-5; unclear D gene. CDR1 SGHRS and CDR2 YFSETQ come from the germline V gene. The CDR3 spans 15 residues. CDR3 bases: TGCGCCAGCAGCTTGGATAGTCCGAACAATCAGCCCCAGCGTTTT. It codes for CASSLDSPNNQPQRF.

This clonotype turned up a few times. This chain links TRBV7-2 with TRBJ1-1, with D possibly TRBD1 on 5 matching bases. This CDR3 is 15 amino acids long. The germline V gene has CDR1 SGHTA and CDR2 FQGNSA. The ends were cut back, 1 base at V and 3 bases at J, with 12 bases in the middle. In nucleotides, the CDR3 is TGTGCCAGCAGCTTAGTCGGGGGAAGGTACACTGAAGCTTTCTTT. Translation gives CASSLVGGRYTEAFF.

CDR3 nucleotide sequence: TGTGCCAGCAGTACGGGTCACCCTAACTATGGCTACACCTTC. Translating it yields CASSTGHPNYGYTF. This chain links TRBV7-2 with TRBJ1-2, with D unresolved. The CDR3 runs to 14 residues. The germline V gene encodes CDR1 SGHTA and CDR2 FQGNSA. V lost 6 bases and J 0 bases, leaving 11 bases between the germline ends.

This clonotype has just a few counts. The junction departs from the called germline gene at one end, perhaps through a read error. The V and J genes are TRBV28 and TRBJ2-1; 10 nucleotides agree with TRBD2. The CDR3 is made up of 15 amino acids. CDR1 is MDHEN, CDR2 SYDVKM, per germline. The CDR3: CARRRLAGAVDEQFF. The CDR3 nucleotides are TGTGCCCGCAGAAGGCTAGCGGGAGCGGTGGATGAGCAGTTCTTC. The complete variable domain, with remaining parts taken from reference TRBV28 and TRBJ2-1, reads DVKVTQSSRYLVKRTGEKVFLECVQDMDHENMFWYRQDPGLGLRLIYFSYDVKMKEKGDIPEGYSVSREKKERFSLILESASTNQTSMYLCARRRLAGAVDEQFFGPGTRLTVL.

The chain couples TRBV29-1 to TRBJ1-4; 7 nucleotides match TRBD1. J lost 3 bases, V lost 6 bases, and 7 bases had no gene match. Germline V CDR1 and CDR2: SQVTM, ANQGSEA. The CDR3 length is 14 residues. CDR3 in DNA: TGCAGCGTCGCACAGGGGAGGGCTAATGAAAAACTGTTTTTT. It specifies CSVAQGRANEKLFF.

This clonotype was recorded a few times. V usage is TRBV29-1 and J usage is TRBJ2-1; perhaps TRBD2 as D (5 bases). In germline, CDR1 is SQVTM, CDR2 ANQGSEA. V was trimmed by 4 bases and J by 7 bases, leaving 14 bases between them. The CDR3 has 13 amino acids. In nucleotides, the CDR3 is TGCAGCGTTGTTCTAGCCCTCTTGAATGAGCAGTTCTTC. Its protein product is CSVVLALLNEQFF.

This clonotype turned up a few times. The CDR3 coding sequence is TGTGCCAGCAATTCACAGGGGTTTTTCAGCTACACCTTC. Translated: CASNSQGFFSYTF. V and J are TRBV12-3 or TRBV12-4 and TRBJ1-2; 7 positions match TRBD1. The trim removed 7 bases at V and 9 bases at J, leaving 11 bases unmatched. This CDR3 is 13 amino acids long.

The chain couples TRBV15 to TRBJ2-5; 9 nucleotides align to TRBD1. V gave up 3 bases and J gave up 3 bases; unmatched junction bases: 11. Germline CDR1 reads LNHNV; CDR2 reads YYDKDF (reference sequence). The CDR3 extends over 17 amino acids. Written as DNA, the CDR3 is TGTGCCACCAGCAGTTCCCCCCCCGGGACAGGGAAAGAGACCCAGTACTTC. As protein: CATSSSPPGTGKETQYF.

This chain connects TRBV20-1 to TRBJ2-2, with TRBD1 as a possible D gene (6 bases). Germline V lookup: CDR1 DFQATT, CDR2 SNEGSKA (reference sequence). Trimming stripped 7 bases from V and 1 base from J, with 10 bases between. CDR3 size: 13 residues. The CDR3 spells CSVMDRNTGELFF. In nucleotides, the CDR3 is TGCAGTGTAATGGACAGGAACACCGGGGAGCTGTTTTTT.

This rearrangement joins TRBV7-8 to TRBJ2-1, with a possible D match to TRBD2 (6 bases). Looked up from germline, CDR1 is SGHVS and CDR2 is FQNEAQ. Trimming left V 2 bases short and J 4 bases short, with 12 bases between. This CDR3 has 15 residues. This chain's CDR3 is CASSLRGLGYNEQFF. The CDR3 nucleotides are TGTGCCAGCAGCTTAAGGGGACTGGGTTACAATGAGCAGTTCTTC.

A few counts support this clonotype. CDR3 sequence reads: CASTHRPVSGANVLTF. The CDR3 bases are TGTGCCAGCACACACAGGCCCGTCTCTGGGGCCAACGTCCTGACTTTC. The rearrangement joins TRBV12-3 or TRBV12-4 to TRBJ2-6; D is perhaps TRBD1 (5 bases). This CDR3 region has 16 residues. V gave up 7 bases and J gave up 0 bases, with 13 bases separating them.